The entry below describes one T cell receptor beta chain. Its antigen remains undetermined. No base quality values were provided; no much bigger clone lies one nucleotide off. The library was produced with 5' RACE. The sequencer was an Illumina HiSeq 2500. A second 7 to 11 cycle PCR used a sample-barcoded 5' primer and a J-beta primer mix. A template-switch 5' adaptor carrying 12 random nucleotides introduced a unique molecular identifier onto each TCR beta cDNA molecule. Each sample yielded at least 2.5 million CDR3-containing paired-end reads. The Mint cDNA synthesis kit, primed by a TRBC-specific oligonucleotide, was used to synthesize first-strand cDNA from all RNA. Following uracil-DNA glycosylase treatment, a first 18-cycle PCR with universal primers M1SS and BC2_uni_R was performed on all cDNA. The authors' analysis ran thus. Normalization of each sample was performed by random selection of 1 million high-quality reads, each carrying a distinct molecular identifier. Instead of being binned into consensus sequences, reads with shared molecular identifiers were discarded. MiTCR, with a Q25 quality threshold and the strictest error-elimination algorithm, was used for CDR3 identification, clonotype clustering and error correction. A nonparametric unseen species model with Euler transformation was used to estimate a lower bound on total TCR beta diversity. Using fastp trimming at Q25 and MiXCR clonotype assembly, TCRdb reanalyzed the public sequencing data and kept in-frame beta chains. When rows share a CDR3 protein, they turn into one entry using the most common DNA and genes. TCRdb, not the original authors, processed these V and J calls. The sample contains 700,000 to 900,000 distinct CDR3 sequences, about 55% of them found a single time. The ten top clones hold approximately 40% of the sample.

There are 14 amino acids in the CDR3, from cysteine to phenylalanine inclusive. The retained sequence is limited to the CDR3, 42 bases, with the frame set at the first base. In the germline V gene, CDR1 corresponds to MNHEY and CDR2 to SVGEGT. This specimen belongs to a study of blood T cells in healthy people across ages (dated by TCRdb to about 2015). A note on the overall study: Template switching captured roughly one uniquely barcoded TCR beta cDNA molecule per two T cells in model experiments. To avoid experimental bias, donors of different ages were spread randomly across the sequencing lanes. The study measured age-related changes in TCR beta repertoire diversity using deep sequencing normalized with unique cDNA molecular identifiers. Two additional independent replicas of 1 million unique cDNA reads from the same blood draw were analyzed for two donors (one aged 18 to 29 and one aged 80 or older). Four age groups were formed from the donors: young (average about 16 years), middle-aged (roughly 38), aged (about 68) and long-lived (approximately 80). Results and caveats for the whole study, not just this receptor: Observed TCR beta diversity correlated strongly with the percentage of naive T cells measured by flow cytometry. Since profiling was done on bulk unsorted PBMCs, naive and antigen-experienced compartments could not be conclusively compared. As age increased, observed TCR beta diversity per million T cells dropped in a roughly linear way, and a significant reduction was already evident by age about 40. The long-lived group showed more naive CD4+ T cells, fewer expanded clones and increased TCR diversity than the aged group, suggesting age selection. The CMV infection status of donors was not known, potentially confounding age-related changes in expanded clonotypes. Estimates of total diversity based on one million sequenced T cells were considered lower bounds and underestimates.

Systemically healthy Caucasian individuals from Russia, over 30 in total and aged roughly 6 to 100 years, were included as donors. Each donor gave about 9.7 milliliters of peripheral blood, drawn into EDTA-treated Vacutainer tubes. Ficoll-Paque density-gradient centrifugation was used to isolate PBMCs, with at least 6 million obtained per sample. Trizol reagent was used to extract total RNA from PBMCs, with at least 5 micrograms per sample. The percentages of naive CD45RAhigh/CD27high T cells were determined by flow cytometry on a PBMC aliquot from every donor. The sample consisted of blood. The sequence is built from TRBV6-2 or TRBV6-3 and TRBJ2-5, and TRBD1 may be the D gene, going by 6 matching bases. The J call may be in error: the DNA end matches TRBJ2-1 better. The TCR sequence derives from a man at least 80 years old in good health. The CDR3 sequence is CASSRGQNQETQFF. The bases are TGTGCCAGCAGCCGTGGACAGAACCAAGAGACCCAGTTCTTC.